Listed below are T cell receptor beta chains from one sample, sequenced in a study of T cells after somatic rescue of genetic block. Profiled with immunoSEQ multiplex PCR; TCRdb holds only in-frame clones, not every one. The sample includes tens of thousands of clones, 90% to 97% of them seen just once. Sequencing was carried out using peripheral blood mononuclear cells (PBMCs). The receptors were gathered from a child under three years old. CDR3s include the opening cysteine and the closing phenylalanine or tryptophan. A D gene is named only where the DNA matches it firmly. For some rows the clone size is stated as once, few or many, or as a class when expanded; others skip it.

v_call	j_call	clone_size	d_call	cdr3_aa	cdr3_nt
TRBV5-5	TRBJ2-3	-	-	CASSAATDTQYF	TGTGCCAGCAGTGCCGCAACAGATACGCAGTATTTT
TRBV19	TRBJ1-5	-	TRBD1	CASSIDRGRIQPQHF	TGTGCCAGTAGCATAGACAGGGGCCGTATACAGCCCCAGCATTTT
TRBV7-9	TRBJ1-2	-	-	CASSPGHYGYTF	TGTGCCAGCAGCCCGGGACACTATGGCTACACCTTC
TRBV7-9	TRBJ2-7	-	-	CASSLAGSSYEQYF	TGTGCCAGCAGCTTAGCGGGCAGCTCCTACGAGCAGTACTTC
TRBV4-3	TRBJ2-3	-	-	CASSQDGGSTDTQYF	TGCGCCAGCAGCCAAGATGGCGGGAGCACAGATACGCAGTATTTT
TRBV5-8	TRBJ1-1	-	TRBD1	CASSDRGHTEAFF	TGTGCCAGCAGCGACAGGGGGCACACTGAAGCTTTCTTT
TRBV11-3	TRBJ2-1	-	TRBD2	CASSPPGRAGYNEQFF	TGTGCCAGCAGCCCCCCCGGGAGGGCGGGCTACAATGAGCAGTTCTTC
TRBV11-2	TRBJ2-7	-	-	CASSLGHGLYEQYF	TGTGCCAGCAGCTTAGGGCACGGACTCTACGAGCAGTACTTC
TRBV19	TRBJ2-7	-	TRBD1	CASSIGTGSYEQYF	TGTGCCAGTAGTATTGGGACAGGTTCGTACGAGCAGTACTTC
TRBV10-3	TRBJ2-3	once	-	CAISEGADTQYF	TGTGCCATCAGTGAGGGCGCAGATACGCAGTATTTT
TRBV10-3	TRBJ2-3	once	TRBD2	CAISDSGTTTDTQYF	TGTGCCATCAGTGACTCCGGGACTACCACAGATACGCAGTATTTT
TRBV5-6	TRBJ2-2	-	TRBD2	CASSILAGGDTGELFF	TGTGCCAGCAGCATTCTAGCGGGAGGGGACACCGGGGAGCTGTTTTTT
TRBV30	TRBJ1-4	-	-	CAWSVPEQGHEKLFF	TGTGCCTGGAGTGTCCCGGAGCAGGGGCATGAAAAACTGTTTTTT
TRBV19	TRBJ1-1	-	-	CASTPPGGEAFF	TGTGCCAGTACTCCCCCCGGCGGGGAAGCTTTCTTT
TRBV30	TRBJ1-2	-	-	CAWSAGSYGYTF	TGTGCCTGGAGTGCAGGGAGCTATGGCTACACCTTC
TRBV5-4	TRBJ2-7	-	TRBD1	CASSLGQGPYEQYF	TGTGCCAGCAGCCTAGGACAGGGACCTTACGAGCAGTACTTC
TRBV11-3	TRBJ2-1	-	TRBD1	CASGTGGYEQFF	TGTGCCAGCGGGACAGGTGGGTATGAGCAGTTCTTC
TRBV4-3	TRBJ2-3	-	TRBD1	CASSRDGGWTGGTDTQYF	TGCGCCAGCAGCCGCGACGGGGGTTGGACAGGGGGCACAGATACGCAGTATTTT
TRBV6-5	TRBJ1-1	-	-	CASSSGQNTEAFF	TGTGCCAGCAGTTCGGGACAGAACACTGAAGCTTTCTTT
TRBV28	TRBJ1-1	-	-	CASSLQGNTEAFF	TGTGCCAGCAGTTTACAGGGGAACACTGAAGCTTTCTTT
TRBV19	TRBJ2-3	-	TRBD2	CASSGLAGDTQYF	TGTGCCAGTAGTGGACTAGCGGGAGATACGCAGTATTTT
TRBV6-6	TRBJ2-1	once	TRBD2	CASSYSGSSYNEQFF	TGTGCCAGCAGTTACAGCGGGAGCTCCTACAATGAGCAGTTCTTC
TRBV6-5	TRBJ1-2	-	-	CASSYTDGYTF	TGTGCCAGCAGTTATACGGATGGCTACACCTTC
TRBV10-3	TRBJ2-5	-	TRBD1	CAISGQGEETQYF	TGTGCCATCAGTGGACAGGGGGAAGAGACCCAGTACTTC
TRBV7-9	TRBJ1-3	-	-	CASSLGTGNTIYF	TGTGCCAGCAGCTTAGGAACGGGAAACACCATATATTTT
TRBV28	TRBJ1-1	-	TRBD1	CASRTPQGDNTEAFF	TGTGCCAGCAGAACTCCCCAGGGGGATAACACTGAAGCTTTCTTT
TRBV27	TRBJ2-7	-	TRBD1	CASSPGQGVYEQYF	TGTGCCAGCAGTCCCGGACAGGGAGTATACGAGCAGTACTTC
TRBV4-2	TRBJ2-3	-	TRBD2	CASSPAGGPPDTQYF	TGTGCCAGCAGTCCAGCGGGAGGGCCGCCAGATACGCAGTATTTT
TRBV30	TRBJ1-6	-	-	CAWSVLQGGNSPLHF	TGTGCCTGGAGTGTACTACAGGGAGGTAATTCACCCCTCCACTTT
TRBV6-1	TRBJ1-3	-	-	CASRGRTASGNTIYF	TGTGCCAGCAGGGGGAGGACGGCCTCTGGAAACACCATATATTTT
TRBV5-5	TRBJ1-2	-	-	CASSLATQNYGYTF	TGTGCCAGCAGCTTGGCCACCCAGAACTATGGCTACACCTTC
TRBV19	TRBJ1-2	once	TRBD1	CASTRQGANYGYTF	TGTGCCAGTACTAGACAGGGAGCTAACTATGGCTACACCTTC
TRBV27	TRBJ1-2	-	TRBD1	CASSPTQDRGSYGYTF	TGTGCCAGCAGCCCCACCCAAGACAGGGGGTCCTATGGCTACACCTTC
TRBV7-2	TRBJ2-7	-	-	CASSLAAVATPYEQYF	TGTGCCAGCAGCTTGGCTGCGGTTGCTACCCCCTACGAGCAGTACTTC
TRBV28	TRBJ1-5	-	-	CASSGGTVNQPQHF	TGTGCCAGCAGTGGAGGGACCGTCAATCAGCCCCAGCATTTT
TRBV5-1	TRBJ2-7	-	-	CASSLAGPLEQYF	TGCGCCAGCAGCTTGGCCGGTCCCTTGGAGCAGTACTTC
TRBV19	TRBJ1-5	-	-	CASSISAGTLYSNQPQHF	TGTGCCAGTAGTATATCCGCCGGGACATTATATAGCAATCAGCCCCAGCATTTT
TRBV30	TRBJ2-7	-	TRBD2	CAWSVLAGAYEQYF	TGTGCCTGGAGTGTACTAGCGGGGGCCTACGAGCAGTACTTC
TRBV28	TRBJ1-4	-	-	CASSRGQSHEKLFF	TGTGCCAGCAGCCGAGGACAGTCCCATGAAAAACTGTTTTTT
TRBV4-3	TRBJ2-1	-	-	CASSQVPSSYNEQFF	TGCGCCAGCAGCCAAGTCCCGAGCTCCTACAATGAGCAGTTCTTC
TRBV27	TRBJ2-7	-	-	CASSLYPGRYEQYF	TGTGCCAGCAGTTTATACCCGGGTCGCTACGAGCAGTACTTC
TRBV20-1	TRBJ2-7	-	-	CSAQNKYEQYF	TGCAGTGCTCAGAATAAGTACGAGCAGTACTTC
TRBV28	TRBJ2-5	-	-	CASSWGGWETQYF	TGTGCCAGCAGTTGGGGGGGCTGGGAGACCCAGTACTTC
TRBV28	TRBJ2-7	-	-	CASSTRVGEQYF	TGTGCCAGCAGTACGCGCGTCGGCGAGCAATACTTC
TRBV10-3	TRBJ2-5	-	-	CAISEGQGGRETQYF	TGTGCCATCAGTGAAGGTCAGGGCGGTAGGGAGACCCAGTACTTC
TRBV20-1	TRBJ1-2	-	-	CSASRYGYTF	TGCAGTGCTAGCCGGTATGGCTACACCTTC
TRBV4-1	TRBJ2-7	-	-	CASSQEGVDEQYF	TGCGCCAGCAGCCAAGAGGGGGTGGACGAGCAGTACTTC
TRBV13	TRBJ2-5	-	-	CASSLGEETQYF	TGTGCCAGCAGCTTAGGAGAAGAGACCCAGTACTTC
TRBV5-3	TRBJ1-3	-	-	CARSLAVSGRNTIYF	TGTGCCAGAAGCTTGGCCGTGTCGGGCAGAAACACCATATATTTT
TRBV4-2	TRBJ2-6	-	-	CASSQDIGSGANVLTF	TGTGCCAGCAGCCAAGATATAGGCTCTGGGGCCAACGTCCTGACTTTC
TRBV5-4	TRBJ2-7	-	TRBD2	CASSPGTSGRREQYF	TGTGCCAGCAGCCCCGGGACTAGCGGGAGGAGGGAGCAGTACTTC
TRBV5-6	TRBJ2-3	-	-	CASSLALPHTQYF	TGTGCCAGCAGCTTGGCCCTACCACATACGCAGTATTTT
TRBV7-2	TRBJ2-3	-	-	CASSLVGADTQYF	TGTGCCAGCAGCTTAGTGGGAGCAGATACGCAGTATTTT
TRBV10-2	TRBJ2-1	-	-	CASSVSRSYNEQFF	TGCGCCAGCAGTGTATCTCGCTCCTACAATGAGCAGTTCTTC
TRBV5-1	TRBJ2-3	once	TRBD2	CASSLEPTLAGADTQYF	TGCGCCAGCAGCTTGGAGCCGACGCTAGCGGGAGCAGATACGCAGTATTTT
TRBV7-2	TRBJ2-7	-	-	CASSLGVYEQYF	TGTGCCAGCAGCTTAGGGGTTTACGAGCAGTACTTC
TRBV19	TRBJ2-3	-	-	CASSIGDFTDTQYF	TGTGCCAGTAGTATAGGAGACTTCACAGATACGCAGTATTTT
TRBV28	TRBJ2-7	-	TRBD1	CASSGQGRLYEQYF	TGTGCCAGCAGTGGACAGGGCAGACTCTACGAGCAGTACTTC
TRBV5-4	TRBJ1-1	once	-	CASSLLGVTEAFF	TGTGCCAGCAGCTTACTCGGGGTTACTGAAGCTTTCTTT